This entry is about one T cell receptor beta chain. The entry originates in a study of blood T cell repertoires in COVID-19. Study at large: The study drew acute and convalescent COVID-19 samples from the United States, Italy and Spain. PBMCs, B-cell-depleted T cells, or T cells were the source of the cDNA or gDNA that made up the material.

As originally analysed: Cell counts per sample came from amplifying reference gene primers. The method was immunoSEQ multiplex PCR; TCRdb's version includes in-frame clones alone and lacks a portion of them. V and J calls and clone size come straight from that table; D and trimming were deduced from the DNA. Of 150,000 or so clones listed, 70% to 85% are singletons. The CDR3 runs 13 residues. V shed 10 bases and J shed 0 bases, with 13 bases lying between them. The chain couples TRBV12-3 or TRBV12-4 to TRBJ2-7; possibly TRBD2 for D (5 bases). The sequence came from a woman in her forties or fifties in a cohort sampled during active or convalescent COVID-19. The sequencing sample was made of peripheral blood. The CDR3 loop is CATRRLASYEQYF. The CDR3 DNA reads TGTGCCACCCGGAGGCTCGCCTCCTACGAGCAGTACTTC.